Reported below is one T cell receptor (beta chain). The specificity of this receptor is unknown. No base quality information exists; no much larger clone differs at one position. The library was made by the immunoSEQ multiplex PCR assay. RNA was extracted from all samples and reverse transcribed into cDNA as template for TCR sequencing. First-strand cDNA was synthesized using SuperScript III with a 2:1 mix of oligo-dT and random hexamers. A synthetic immune receptor repertoire was used to measure amplification bias, and any remaining bias was corrected computationally. In the paper's pipeline: Raw reads were preprocessed for error removal, and CDR3 was defined according to IMGT conventions as running from the conserved cysteine to phenylalanine. Clonality was computed as 1 minus the Shannon entropy, with the entropy normalized by log2 of the number of productive unique TCRs. Whether scalp clones were CD4 or CD8 was inferred by matching scalp TCRbeta sequences against CD4 and CD8 repertoires sorted from blood. This is the immuneACCESS table as TCRdb keeps it, with only in-frame sequences that have V and J called. A part of the clones is gone; compared with another copy, unresolved V genes explain less than half, and the rest is unexplained. Clonal size and the V and J genes are those of that table, whereas D and trimming came from the DNA. The table for this sample lists 110,000 or so clones; roughly 56% of them were counted only once. The ten most abundant clones make up 3% to 4% of the sample.

The entry originates in a study of CD8+ T cells in alopecia areata (dated by TCRdb to the late 2010s). As for the study more broadly: Treated patients were enrolled in an open-label pilot trial of oral tofacitinib, 5 to 10 mg twice daily, for moderate-to-severe alopecia areata. High-throughput TCRbeta sequencing was used to examine T cell clonal expansion in alopecia areata in both the C3H/HeJ mouse model and human patients. Scalp clonality was compared across normal scalp (n=4), patchy alopecia areata scalp (n=8), and alopecia totalis/universalis scalp (n=8). On the human side, TCRbeta sequencing was run on scalp tissue and on sorted CD4+ and CD8+ peripheral blood T cells from healthy controls and from alopecia areata patients with either patchy or totalis/universalis disease. Tofacitinib-treated patients had biopsies at baseline and at 4 and 24 weeks of treatment, with a later scalp biopsy in several patients. TCRbeta CDR3 regions were amplified by immunoSEQ multiplex PCR using 35 Vbeta forward and 13 Jbeta reverse primers. Patients stayed on tofacitinib for 6 to 18 months and then had 6 months of follow-up off drug so that delayed response and recurrence could be assessed. The RNA source kit depended on sample type: the PAXgene miRNA kit for fixed scalp, the miRNeasy kit for PBMCs, and the RNeasy kit for mouse skin. For the treated patients, the SALT score, which quantifies what percentage of scalp surface area is affected, served as the measure of disease severity. The paper's findings and limits, for the study overall: Scalp clonality and the number of expanded CD8+ clones among the top 100 scalp clones were significantly decreased by tofacitinib. Resident alphabeta T cells in normal human skin are also sequenced, complicating scalp TCR repertoire analysis, unlike mouse skin dominated by gammadelta T cells. Compared with normal scalp, lesional scalp had higher clonality and more expanded CD8+ clones, particularly in alopecia totalis/universalis, a pattern that suggests antigenic drive. During tofacitinib treatment, many expanded lesional clones stuck around in both scalp and blood, and this persistence may partly explain why relapse happens after treatment is stopped. Shared TCR sequences between patients were less evident than in mice, which may be partly attributable to HLA diversity in the patient population. The treated cohort was small, with a single nonresponder, so links between baseline CD8+ expansion and response need larger studies.

Spanning cysteine to phenylalanine, the CDR3 consists of 13 amino acids. The only DNA kept is the CDR3, 39 bases in frame from the first base. Reading the germline V gene gives CDR1 SGDLS and CDR2 YYNGEE. Trimming takes 0 bases from V and 5 bases from J, and the germline ends sit 8 bases apart. The time point tag for this specimen amounts to: less than 30 weeks on oral tofacitinib. The sample's treatment or condition label, in plain terms: oral pan-JAK inhibitor, 5-10 mg twice daily. Lesional scalp punch biopsies and peripheral blood were collected from alopecia areata patients. PBMCs were isolated by density centrifugation and stained for CD3, CD4 and CD8, after which CD4+ and CD8+ T cells were sorted on a FACSAria.

The material was CD4+ T cells sorted from blood, obtained at week 24, from a patient treated with tofacitinib. This sequence was found in a human donor with alopecia areata. The receptor chain draws on TRBV9 and TRBJ1-2; no D gene can be assigned with confidence. The nucleotide sequence is TGTGCCAGCAGCGTAGTCGACACTTATGGCTACACCTTC. Translated, it reads CASSVVDTYGYTF.